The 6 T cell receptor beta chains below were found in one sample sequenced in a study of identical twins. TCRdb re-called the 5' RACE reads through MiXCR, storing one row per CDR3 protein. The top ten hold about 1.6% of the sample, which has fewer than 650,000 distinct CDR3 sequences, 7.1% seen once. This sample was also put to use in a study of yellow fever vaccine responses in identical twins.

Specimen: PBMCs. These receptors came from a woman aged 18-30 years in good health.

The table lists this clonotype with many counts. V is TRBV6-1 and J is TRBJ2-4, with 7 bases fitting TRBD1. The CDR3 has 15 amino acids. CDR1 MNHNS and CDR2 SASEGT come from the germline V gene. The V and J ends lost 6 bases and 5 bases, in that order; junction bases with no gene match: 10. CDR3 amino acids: CASSEHTGEQNIQYF. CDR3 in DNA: TGTGCCAGCAGCGAACACACAGGGGAGCAAAACATTCAGTACTTC.

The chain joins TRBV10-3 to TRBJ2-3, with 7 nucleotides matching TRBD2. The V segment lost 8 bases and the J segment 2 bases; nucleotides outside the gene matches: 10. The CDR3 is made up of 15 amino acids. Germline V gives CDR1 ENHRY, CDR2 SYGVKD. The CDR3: CAIRWVSGSTDTQYF. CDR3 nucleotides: TGTGCCATCCGGTGGGTTAGCGGGTCCACAGATACGCAGTATTTT.

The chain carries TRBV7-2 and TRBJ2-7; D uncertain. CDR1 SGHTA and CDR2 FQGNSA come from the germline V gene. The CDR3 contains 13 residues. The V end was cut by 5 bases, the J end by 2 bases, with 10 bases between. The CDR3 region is CASSLSGPYEQYV. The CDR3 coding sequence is TGTGCCAGCAGCCTCTCAGGTCCCTACGAGCAGTACGTC.

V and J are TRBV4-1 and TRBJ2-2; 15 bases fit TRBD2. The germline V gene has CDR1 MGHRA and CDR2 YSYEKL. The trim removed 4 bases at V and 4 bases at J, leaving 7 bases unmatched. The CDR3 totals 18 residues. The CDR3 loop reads CASSLRTSGGVGTGELFF. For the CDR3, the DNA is TGCGCCAGCAGCCTCAGGACTAGCGGGGGGGTGGGCACCGGGGAGCTGTTTTTT.

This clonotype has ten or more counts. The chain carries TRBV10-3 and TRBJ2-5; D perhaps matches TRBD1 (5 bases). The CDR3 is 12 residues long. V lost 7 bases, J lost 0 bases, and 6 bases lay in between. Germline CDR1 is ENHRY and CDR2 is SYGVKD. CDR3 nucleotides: TGTGCCATCAAGGACAACCAAGAGACCCAGTACTTC. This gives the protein CAIKDNQETQYF.

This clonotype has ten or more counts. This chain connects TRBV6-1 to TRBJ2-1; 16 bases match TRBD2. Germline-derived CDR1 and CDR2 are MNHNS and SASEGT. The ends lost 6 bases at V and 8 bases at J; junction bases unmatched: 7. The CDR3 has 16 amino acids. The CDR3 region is CASSHGTSGRVYEQFF. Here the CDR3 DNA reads TGTGCCAGCAGCCATGGGACTAGCGGGAGGGTCTATGAGCAGTTCTTC.